This T cell receptor (beta chain) was recorded in a study of T cell responses to AZD1222 COVID-19 vaccine. Profiling relied on immunoSEQ multiplex PCR, and the TCRdb table lists in-frame clones only, not all of them. The data hold 180,000 or so clones, with 94% observed a single time. The study's findings and limits: Spike-specific TCR breadth rose after two AZD1222 doses, and depth rose as well. Spike was spanned by vaccine-associated CD4 TCRs, with dominance at 160-218 and 743-854. Repertoires were sampled only after the peak T cell response. Donors were chiefly white British, with a greater number of females, and clonal diversity was perhaps underestimated.

This clone has only one observation. Antigen specificity is unknown. This CDR3 has 17 amino acids. Trimming shortened V by 1 base and J by 0 bases, and 13 bases separated the two germline ends. Germline lookup yields CDR1 LNHDA and CDR2 SQIVND (reference sequence). The rearrangement links TRBV19 to TRBJ1-3, with no clear D. The sample here was peripheral blood, taken on day 0 of AZD1222 vaccination. The sequence derives from an adult in good health. The CDR3 bases are TGTGCCAGTAGTATAGTACTCCACCGAAGCTCTGGAAACACCATATATTTT. It yields the protein CASSIVLHRSSGNTIYF.